This TCR beta chain was captured by sequencing in a study of T cell responses to AZD1222 COVID-19 vaccine. On the study more broadly: Second doses at about 4 or about 12 weeks were pooled. General study points: Donors were mostly white British, more females; clonal diversity possibly underestimated.

Using immunoSEQ multiplex PCR, the repertoire was profiled, and TCRdb retains in-frame clones only, with some absent. The sample includes some 110,000 clones, about 88% of them seen just once. This clone occurred once. The antigen is undetermined. Trimming cost V 3 bases and J 0 bases; bases outside gene matches: 2. Germline-derived CDR1 and CDR2 are SGHNT and YYREEE (reference sequence). The CDR3 loop spans 15 amino acids. The source material was peripheral blood, sampled on day 0 of AZD1222 vaccination. This clonotype originated in an adult in good health. The V and J genes are TRBV5-4 and TRBJ2-2, with TRBD1 matching over 7 bases. The chain's CDR3 is CASSWDRTNTGELFF. Here the CDR3 DNA reads TGTGCCAGCAGCTGGGACAGAACGAACACCGGGGAGCTGTTTTTT. The full variable domain, completed using reference TRBV5-4 and TRBJ2-2, is ETGVTQSPTHLIKTRGQQVTLRCSSQSGHNTVSWYQQALGQGPQFIFQYYREEENGRGNFPPRFSGLQFPNYSSELNVNALELDDSALYLCASSWDRTNTGELFFGEGSRLTVL.